The 11 T cell receptor beta chains below were found in one sample sequenced in a study of cytomegalovirus exposure and HLA in healthy donors. Primers: 60 Vbeta forward and 13 Jbeta reverse. Produced via immunoSEQ multiplex PCR; TCRdb's table is partial and in-frame only. The sample includes about 120,000 clones, 81% seen only once; the top ten take approximately 4%. The specimen sequenced was PBMCs. Every receptor here comes from a man younger than 30 in good health and CMV-seropositive.

This clone appeared a single time. The chain recombines TRBV27 with TRBJ2-1, with 9 bases fitting TRBD2. The CDR3 spans 18 residues. V lost 3 bases to trimming and J lost 0 bases; unmatched junction nucleotides: 9. Germline CDR1 is MNHEY and CDR2 is SMNVEV (reference sequence). CDR3 nucleotide sequence: TGTGCCAGCAGTTTCGCGACTAGCGGACGGAGCTCCTACAATGAGCAGTTCTTC. Its translation: CASSFATSGRSSYNEQFF.

The chain combines TRBV30 with TRBJ2-5; possibly TRBD2 for D (6 bases). The V end lost 4 bases, the J end lost 1 base, and 16 bases lay between the germline ends. This CDR3 has 15 residues. CDR1 and CDR2 from the germline V gene are GTSNPN and SVGIG (reference sequence). The chain's CDR3 is CAWTISGLPQETQYF. DNA for the CDR3: TGTGCCTGGACCATCAGCGGGCTCCCCCAAGAGACCCAGTACTTC. Drawing the rest from reference TRBV30 and TRBJ2-5, the complete variable domain is SQTIHQWPATLVQPVGSPLSLECTVEGTSNPNLYWYRQAAGRGLQLLFYSVGIGQISSEVPQNLSASRPQDRQFILSSKKLLLSDSGFYLCAWTISGLPQETQYFGPGTRLLVL.

Of note for this clone: Relative to the germline gene, one junction end is altered; a read error may explain this. The J gene is TRBJ1-1, the V gene TRBV18; D is undetermined. The CDR3 contains 14 residues. The germline CDR1 and CDR2 sequences are KGHSH and LQKENI. The CDR3 reads CAGSPLTPNTEAFF. In DNA form, the CDR3 reads TGTGCCGGCTCACCATTGACACCGAACACTGAAGCTTTCTTT.

This chain joins TRBV19 and TRBJ1-1, with 11 bases identical to TRBD1. CDR1 and CDR2 (germline): LNHDA, SQIVND (reference sequence). CDR3 length equals 15 residues. Trimming removed 7 bases from V and 11 bases from J; junction bases left unmatched: 15. In DNA, the CDR3 is TGTGCCAGTATCTCACCGGGACAGGGGGAAGGGAGGGCTTTCTTT. Protein: CASISPGQGEGRAFF.

This chain connects TRBV30 to TRBJ2-5, with TRBD2 matching over 11 bases. TRBJ2-7 explains the end of the DNA better; the J call may be wrong. The CDR3 covers 15 residues. Germline CDR1 and CDR2: GTSNPN and SVGIG (reference sequence). CDR3 protein: CAWSVGTSGNYEQYF. CDR3 nucleotide sequence: TGTGCCTGGAGTGTAGGGACTAGCGGAAACTACGAGCAGTACTTC.

This clone was detected only a few times. The chain uses TRBV4-3 and TRBJ2-1; maybe TRBD2 (5 bases). Germline CDR1 is LGHNA and CDR2 is YSLEER. The V gene lost 1 base and the J gene lost 8 bases, with 15 bases spanning the gap. There are 15 residues in the CDR3. CDR3 coding DNA: TGCGCCAGCAGCCAAGGACTATCTCCTGGGGATGAGCAGTTCTTC. It translates to CASSQGLSPGDEQFF.

This chain connects TRBV19 to TRBJ1-5; D might be TRBD1 (6 bases). Per germline, CDR1 LNHDA and CDR2 SQIVND (reference sequence). This CDR3 contains 16 residues. Trimming removed 2 bases at V and 2 bases at J, with 13 bases between. This CDR3 is CASSIRLRGGNQPQHF. The CDR3 nucleotides are TGTGCCAGTAGTATACGTCTCAGGGGTGGCAATCAGCCCCAGCATTTT.

The chain is built from TRBV30 and TRBJ1-2; a possible D gene is TRBD1 (5 bases). Per the germline V gene, CDR1 is GTSNPN and CDR2 is SVGIG (reference sequence). V was trimmed by 0 bases and J by 8 bases, leaving 16 bases between them. The CDR3 is 14 amino acids. The CDR3 DNA is TGTGCCTGGAGTGTTGGCACCGCCGCAGGGGGCTACACCTTC. Translated, it gives CAWSVGTAAGGYTF.

This clone was picked up a small number of times. The chain uses TRBV5-4 and TRBJ1-2, with 9 bases aligning to TRBD1. Trimming cost V 3 bases and J 2 bases; bases outside gene matches: 5. The CDR3 totals 15 residues. Per germline, CDR1 SGHNT and CDR2 YYREEE (reference sequence). The CDR3 is CASSSKTGGNYGYTF. CDR3 nucleotides: TGTGCCAGCAGCTCGAAGACAGGGGGGAACTATGGCTACACCTTC.

DNA for the CDR3: TGCAGCGTTGGCGGGACAGGGGACCAAGAGACCCAGTACTTC. It codes for CSVGGTGDQETQYF. The chain is built from TRBV29-1 and TRBJ2-5; 10 bases are shared with TRBD1. Trimming at V came to 4 bases and at J to 0 bases, leaving 2 bases not matched to a gene. Germline V gene sequence: CDR1 SQVTM, CDR2 ANQGSEA. This CDR3 spans 14 amino acids.

The chain couples TRBV11-2 to TRBJ1-6; D might be TRBD1 (6 bases). Germline CDR1 and CDR2: SGHAT and FQNNGV. The CDR3 runs to 16 residues. Trimming cost V 1 base and J 9 bases, with 16 bases left between them. CDR3 nucleotide sequence: TGTGCCAGCAGCTTAGTTGCAGGGGCGTTGGGTTCACCCCTCCACTTT. Translated, it gives CASSLVAGALGSPLHF.